The 13 T cell receptor beta chains listed next were all sequenced from one sample in a study of post-analysis software for immune sequencing data. Libraries were made from TCR beta cDNA, and they carried unique molecular identifiers. TCRdb re-derived calls from the PCR reads in MiXCR, one entry per CDR3 protein. This table has about 770,000 distinct CDR3 sequences, 35% to 55% appearing once. Whole-study findings and limits: In patients, TRBV5-6, TRBV5-1 and TRBV20-1 belonged to roughly five TRBV segments found more frequently than in controls.

Their cognate antigens are unknown. Sequenced material: blood. All receptors derive from a girl between 10 and 17 years old with multiple sclerosis.

J is TRBJ2-4 and V is TRBV20-1, with TRBD1 matching 10 bases. The J call could be wrong; TRBJ2-7 is a better fit for the DNA end. CDR1 is DFQATT, CDR2 SNEGSKA, per germline (reference sequence). The CDR3 is made up of 14 amino acids. CDR3 region: CSASRQGALYEQYF. The CDR3 nucleotides are TGCAGTGCTAGTCGACAGGGGGCTCTATACGAGCAGTACTTC.

This clonotype was observed a few times. The CDR3 DNA is TGCAGCGTTCGACAGGGGGGGGATAACATTCAGTACTTC. Its translation: CSVRQGGDNIQYF. The chain combines TRBV29-1 with TRBJ2-4; 9 nucleotides match TRBD1. This CDR3 has 13 residues. V lost 5 bases, J lost 7 bases, and 6 bases stayed unmatched. Germline lookup yields CDR1 SQVTM and CDR2 ANQGSEA.

The chain is built from TRBV2 and TRBJ1-6; 8 nucleotides align to TRBD1. In germline, CDR1 is SNHLY, CDR2 FYNNEI. The CDR3 has 16 amino acids. V lost 7 bases to trimming and J lost 7 bases; unmatched junction nucleotides: 12. The CDR3: CASTGGQGAINSPLHF. Written as DNA, the CDR3 is TGTGCCAGCACCGGGGGGCAGGGGGCGATCAATTCACCCCTCCACTTT. The complete variable domain, with remaining parts taken from reference TRBV2 and TRBJ1-6, reads EPEVTQTPSHQVTQMGQEVILRCVPISNHLYFYWYRQILGQKVEFLVSFYNNEISEKSEIFDDQFSVERPDGSNFTLKIRSTKLEDSAMYFCASTGGQGAINSPLHFGNGTRLTVT.

V and J are TRBV28 and TRBJ2-1; 8 bases map to TRBD2. The DNA end favors TRBJ2-7, so the J call may be wrong. The germline gives CDR1 MDHEN, CDR2 SYDVKM. This CDR3 has 15 amino acids. CDR3: CASSPGGAGGYEQYF. CDR3 DNA sequence: TGTGCCAGCAGCCCCGGGGGGGCGGGAGGCTACGAGCAGTACTTC.

This clonotype was picked up a small number of times. The chain joins TRBV15 to TRBJ1-5; TRBD1 is a possible D gene (6 bases). This CDR3 has 14 residues. Trimming pared 4 bases from V and 5 bases from J, leaving 12 bases between. Germline lookup yields CDR1 LNHNV and CDR2 YYDKDF (reference sequence). CDR3 loop: CATSMGGAYQPQHF. The CDR3 DNA reads TGTGCCACCAGCATGGGGGGGGCCTATCAGCCCCAGCATTTT.

This clonotype was recorded at least ten times. The J gene is TRBJ2-6, the V gene TRBV6-5; D is undetermined. Germline V lookup: CDR1 MNHEY, CDR2 SVGAGI. Trimming shortened V by 5 bases and J by 0 bases, and 5 bases separated the two germline ends. The length of the CDR3 is 14 residues. The CDR3 reads CASSPDSGANVLTF. The DNA for the CDR3 is TGTGCCAGCAGTCCCGACTCTGGGGCCAACGTCCTGACTTTC.

V is TRBV2 and J is TRBJ1-4, with D unresolved. The germline CDR1 and CDR2 sequences are SNHLY and FYNNEI. Trimming took 3 bases from V and 7 from J, leaving 9 bases between them. This CDR3 has 13 amino acids. The chain's CDR3 is CASSEEDFEKLFF. CDR3 bases: TGTGCCAGCAGTGAGGAGGATTTTGAAAAACTGTTTTTT.

V and J are TRBV27 and TRBJ2-5; tentatively, D is TRBD2 (5 bases). CDR1 is MNHEY and CDR2 is SMNVEV in the germline V gene (reference sequence). Trimming cost V 4 bases and J 7 bases, with 10 bases left between them. CDR3 size: 12 residues. In DNA form, the CDR3 reads TGTGCCAGCAGTTCTGGAGGAACGACCCAGTACTTC. This codes for CASSSGGTTQYF.

A few counts support this clonotype. V gene TRBV20-1 combines with J gene TRBJ2-2; a possible D gene is TRBD1 (6 bases). The CDR3 spans 15 residues. Trimming shortened V by 2 bases and J by 2 bases, and 12 bases separated the two germline ends. Germline values: CDR1 DFQATT, CDR2 SNEGSKA (reference sequence). CDR3: CSARREGTNTGELFF. The CDR3 DNA reads TGCAGTGCTAGAAGGGAAGGGACAAACACCGGGGAGCTGTTTTTT.

The chain carries TRBV7-3 and TRBJ2-1; D is tentatively TRBD1 or TRBD2 (5 bases each). This CDR3 spans 14 amino acids. The germline V and J ends were trimmed by 2 bases and 8 bases, with 13 bases remaining between them. CDR1 and CDR2 from the germline V gene are SGHTA and FQGTGA. The CDR3 spells CASSLWSGTDEQFF. The CDR3 DNA is TGTGCCAGCAGCTTATGGTCTGGGACCGATGAGCAGTTCTTC. Full variable domain (remainder filled in from reference TRBV7-3 and TRBJ2-1): GAGVSQTPSNKVTEKGKYVELRCDPISGHTALYWYRQSLGQGPEFLIYFQGTGAADDSGLPNDRFFAVRPEGSVSTLKIQRTERGDSAVYLCASSLWSGTDEQFFGPGTRLTVL.

The gene calls are TRBV20-1 and TRBJ1-2; tentative D call: TRBD1 (6 bases). The CDR3 spans 13 residues. The ends were cut back, 3 bases at V and 4 bases at J, with 12 bases in the middle. Germline V lookup: CDR1 DFQATT, CDR2 SNEGSKA (reference sequence). Here the CDR3 DNA reads TGCAGTGCTAGGTCGGGGGCCGGCTATGGCTACACCTTC. Protein product: CSARSGAGYGYTF.

V usage is TRBV28 and J usage is TRBJ2-1; 13 bases line up with TRBD2. The V gene end was trimmed by 1 base and the J gene end by 7 bases; junction bases not matched to a gene: 7. This CDR3 has 17 residues. CDR1 is MDHEN and CDR2 is SYDVKM in the germline V gene. CDR3: CASSLSAGLAGVNEQFF. CDR3 nucleotide sequence: TGTGCCAGCAGTTTATCCGCCGGACTAGCGGGAGTTAATGAGCAGTTCTTC.

This rearrangement joins TRBV10-3 to TRBJ2-7; no definite D call. CDR3 length: 12 residues. In germline, CDR1 is ENHRY, CDR2 SYGVKD. V shed 2 bases and J shed 4 bases, with 6 bases lying between them. CDR3 DNA: TGTGCCATCAGTGAGAGGGTTTACGAGCAGTACTTC. It translates to CAISERVYEQYF.